The source of this T cell receptor (beta chain) is a study of HIV-infected children after antiretroviral therapy interruption. Overall study: EBV and CMV exposure was recorded in most children.

RNA-based 3' RACE libraries used unique molecular identifiers. MiXCR, run by TCRdb on the 3' RACE reads, gives a single entry per CDR3 protein. The table records roughly 16,000 distinct CDR3 sequences, more than 3% of them present only once. CDR1 and CDR2 (germline): MDHEN, SYDVKM. CDR3 length: 12 amino acids. V shed 2 bases and J shed 6 bases, with 8 bases lying between them. As to treatment: PENTA 11 planned treatment interruption arm or continuous ART arm. This clonotype was seen many times. The TCR was taken from a child between 2 and 17 years old with HIV. Sequences were derived from CD45RA+ CD4+ T cells from PBMCs, sampled from a donor given antiretroviral therapy, either interrupted or continuous. Indicated subset: naive CD4+ CD45RA+ CD45RO- T cells. The rearrangement joins TRBV28 to TRBJ2-7; D might be TRBD1 (5 bases). Here the CDR3 reads CASSLLRGEQYF. The CDR3 DNA reads TGTGCCAGCAGTTTACTTAGGGGCGAGCAGTACTTC.